The 6 T cell receptor beta chains given below trace back to one sample, sequenced in a study of metastatic and nonmetastatic thyroid tumors (dated by TCRdb to about 2020). Library generation was performed with PCR. Sequencing relied on an Illumina HiSeq 4000. TCRdb ran its own pipeline on the public reads, namely fastp trimming at Q25 and MiXCR clone calling, and kept in-frame beta chains. The sample contains tens of thousands of clones, over 20% of them found a single time. Jointly, the top ten make up more than 14% of the sample. None of the patients had been given any treatment before thyroid surgery. The specimen was blood. The receptors originated from a female donor with papillary thyroid cancer or a benign thyroid nodule (not recorded which). Some clones in this sample may be carry-over from other donors' samples.

The CDR3 DNA is TGTGCCAGCAGTCCCACCGGGACAGGGATTGAGATGAATGAGCAGTTCTTC. It translates to CASSPTGTGIEMNEQFF. The chain couples TRBV27 to TRBJ2-1; 9 bases map to TRBD1. The CDR3 contains 17 residues. Germline V gene lookup returns CDR1 MNHEY and CDR2 SMNVEV (reference sequence). V shed 5 bases and J 7 bases; nucleotides not matched to a gene: 15.

This clone was observed many times. V is TRBV6-1 and J is TRBJ2-1, with D possibly being TRBD1 (5 bases). CDR1 is MNHNS, CDR2 SASEGT, per germline. There are 15 residues in the CDR3. The ends were cut back, 6 bases at V and 4 bases at J, with 16 bases in the middle. The CDR3 DNA follows: TGTGCCAGCAGCAATCGACAGCCACTATACAATGAGCAGTTCTTC. Its translation is CASSNRQPLYNEQFF.

V gene TRBV15 combines with J gene TRBJ2-2, with TRBD2 matching over 7 bases. The CDR3 totals 21 residues. Germline V lookup: CDR1 LNHNV, CDR2 YYDKDF (reference sequence). V was pared by 0 bases and J by 0 bases, with 16 bases of the junction left unmatched. The CDR3 sequence: CATSRERSGTGLDSNTGELFF. CDR3 DNA: TGTGCCACCAGCAGAGAGAGGAGCGGGACCGGACTTGACTCGAACACCGGGGAGCTGTTTTTT.

The V gene is TRBV2, the J gene TRBJ2-7; TRBD2 agrees at 14 bases. Per the germline V gene, CDR1 is SNHLY and CDR2 is FYNNEI. Trimming at V came to 6 bases and at J to 7 bases, leaving 14 bases not matched to a gene. This CDR3 is built from 17 residues. DNA for the CDR3: TGTGCCAGCAGCGACCGTCAGACTAGCGGGAGGGTTGGAGAGCAGTACTTC. The encoded protein is CASSDRQTSGRVGEQYF.

This clone rates as medium-sized. The rearrangement links TRBV6-1 to TRBJ2-7; tentative D call: TRBD2 (7 bases). Trimming took 11 bases from V and 7 from J, leaving 15 bases between them. This CDR3 region has 11 residues. The germline V gene encodes CDR1 MNHNS and CDR2 SASEGT. The CDR3 loop is CAVGRGWEQYF. The CDR3 region has the DNA TGTGCCGTAGGGAGGGGGTGGGAGCAGTACTTC.

This clone is labeled medium-sized. The V gene is TRBV20-1, the J gene TRBJ2-7, with no clear D. The CDR3 runs 16 residues. Germline values: CDR1 DFQATT, CDR2 SNEGSKA (reference sequence). Trimming took 3 bases from V and 0 from J, leaving 18 bases between them. Here the CDR3 reads CSARSPGRTSSYEQYF. DNA of the CDR3: TGCAGTGCTAGGAGTCCCGGGCGAACCAGCTCCTACGAGCAGTACTTC.